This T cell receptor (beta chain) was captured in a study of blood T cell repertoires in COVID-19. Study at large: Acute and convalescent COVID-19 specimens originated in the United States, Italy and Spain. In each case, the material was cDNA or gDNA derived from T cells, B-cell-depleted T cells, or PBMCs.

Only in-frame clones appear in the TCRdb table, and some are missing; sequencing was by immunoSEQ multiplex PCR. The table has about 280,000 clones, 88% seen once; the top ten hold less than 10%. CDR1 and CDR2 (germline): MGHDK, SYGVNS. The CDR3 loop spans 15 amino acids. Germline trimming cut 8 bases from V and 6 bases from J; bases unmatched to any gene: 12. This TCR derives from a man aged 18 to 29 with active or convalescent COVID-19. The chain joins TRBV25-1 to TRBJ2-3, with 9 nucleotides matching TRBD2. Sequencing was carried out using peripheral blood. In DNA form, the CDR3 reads TGTGCCAGCGCGGGGGGGGCCTCTAAACAGGATACGCAGTATTTT. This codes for CASAGGASKQDTQYF.